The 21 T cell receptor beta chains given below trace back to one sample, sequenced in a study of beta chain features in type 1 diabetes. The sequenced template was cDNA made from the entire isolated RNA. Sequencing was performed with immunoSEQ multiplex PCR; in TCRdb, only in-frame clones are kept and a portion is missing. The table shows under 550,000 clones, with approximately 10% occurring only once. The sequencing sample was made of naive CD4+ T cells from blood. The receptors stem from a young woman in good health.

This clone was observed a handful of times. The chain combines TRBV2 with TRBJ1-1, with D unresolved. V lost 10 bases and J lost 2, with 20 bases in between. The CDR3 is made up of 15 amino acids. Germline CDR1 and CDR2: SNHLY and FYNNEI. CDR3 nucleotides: TGTGCCACCCAGAGACTTGGAGGGCTTAACACTGAAGCTTTCTTT. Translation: CATQRLGGLNTEAFF.

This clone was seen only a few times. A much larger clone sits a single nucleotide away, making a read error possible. The CDR3 reads CASPYEQYF. The CDR3 nucleotides are TGTGCCAGCCCCTACGAGCAGTACTTC. The rearrangement uses TRBV27 and TRBJ2-7; D remains unclear. Germline CDR1 is MNHEY and CDR2 is SMNVEV (reference sequence). CDR3 length equals 9 residues. V shed 8 bases and J shed 2 bases, with 1 base lying between them.

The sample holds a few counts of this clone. Here the CDR3 reads CASSLVQGKKRETQYF. CDR3 coding DNA: TGTGCCAGCAGCTTAGTGCAGGGAAAAAAGAGGGAGACCCAGTACTTC. The chain is built from TRBV7-2 and TRBJ2-5; D possibly corresponds to TRBD1 (5 bases). The length of the CDR3 is 16 residues. Trimming shortened V by 1 base and J by 5 bases, and 17 bases separated the two germline ends. Looked up from germline, CDR1 is SGHTA and CDR2 is FQGNSA.

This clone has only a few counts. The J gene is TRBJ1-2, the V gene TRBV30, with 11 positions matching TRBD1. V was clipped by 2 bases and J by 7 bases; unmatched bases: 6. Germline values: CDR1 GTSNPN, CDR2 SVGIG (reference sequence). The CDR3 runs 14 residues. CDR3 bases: TGTGCCTGGAGTCACCGGGACAGGGGGTTTGGCTACACCTTC. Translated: CAWSHRDRGFGYTF.

Here the CDR3 reads CASSLDRARGAFF. CDR3 in DNA: TGTGCCAGCAGCTTAGACAGGGCCCGAGGGGCTTTCTTT. The chain carries TRBV7-8 and TRBJ1-1; tentative D call: TRBD1 (6 bases). This CDR3 contains 13 residues. Germline CDR1 and CDR2: SGHVS and FQNEAQ. Trimming removed 1 base from V and 11 bases from J, with 14 bases in between.

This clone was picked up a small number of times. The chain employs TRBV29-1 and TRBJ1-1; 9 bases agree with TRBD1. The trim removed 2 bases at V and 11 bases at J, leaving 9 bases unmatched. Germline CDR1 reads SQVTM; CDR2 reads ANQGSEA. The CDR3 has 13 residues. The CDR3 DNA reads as TGCAGCGTTGAACCTCCCTTGACAGGGGGTGCTTTCTTT. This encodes CSVEPPLTGGAFF. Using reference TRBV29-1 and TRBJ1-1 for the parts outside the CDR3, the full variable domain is SAVISQKPSRDICQRGTSLTIQCQVDSQVTMMFWYRQQPGQSLTLIATANQGSEATYESGFVIDKFPISRPNLTFSTLTVSNMSPEDSSIYLCSVEPPLTGGAFFGQGTRLTVV.

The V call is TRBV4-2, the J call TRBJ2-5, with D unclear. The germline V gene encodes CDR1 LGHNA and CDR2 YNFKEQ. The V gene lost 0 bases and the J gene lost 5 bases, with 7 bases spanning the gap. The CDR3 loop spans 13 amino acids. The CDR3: CASSQDRVETQYF. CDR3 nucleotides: TGTGCCAGCAGCCAAGATCGGGTCGAGACCCAGTACTTC.

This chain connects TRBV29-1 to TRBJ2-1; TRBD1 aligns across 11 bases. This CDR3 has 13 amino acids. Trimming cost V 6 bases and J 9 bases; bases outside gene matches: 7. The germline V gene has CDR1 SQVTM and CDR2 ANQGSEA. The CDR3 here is CSVRTGGKGEQFF. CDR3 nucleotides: TGCAGCGTCCGGACAGGGGGCAAGGGTGAGCAGTTCTTC.

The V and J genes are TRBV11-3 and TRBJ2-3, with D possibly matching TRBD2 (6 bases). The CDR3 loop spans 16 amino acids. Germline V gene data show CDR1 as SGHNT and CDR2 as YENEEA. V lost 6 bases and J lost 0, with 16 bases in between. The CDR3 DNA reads TGTGCCAGCAGTTCCGGCGGGGCCCCGAGCACAGATACGCAGTATTTT. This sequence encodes CASSSGGAPSTDTQYF.

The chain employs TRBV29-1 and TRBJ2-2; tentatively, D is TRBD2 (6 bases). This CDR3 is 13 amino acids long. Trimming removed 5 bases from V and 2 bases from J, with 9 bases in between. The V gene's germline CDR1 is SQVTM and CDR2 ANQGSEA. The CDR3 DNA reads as TGCAGCGTTCTGGGGGGAAACACCGGGGAGCTGTTTTTT. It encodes CSVLGGNTGELFF.

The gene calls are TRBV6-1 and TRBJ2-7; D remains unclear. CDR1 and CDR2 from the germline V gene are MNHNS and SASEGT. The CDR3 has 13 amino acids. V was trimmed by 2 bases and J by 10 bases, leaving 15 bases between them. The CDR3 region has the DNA TGTGCCAGCAGTGAAATGGCTAGATCCCTCCAGTACTTC. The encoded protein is CASSEMARSLQYF.

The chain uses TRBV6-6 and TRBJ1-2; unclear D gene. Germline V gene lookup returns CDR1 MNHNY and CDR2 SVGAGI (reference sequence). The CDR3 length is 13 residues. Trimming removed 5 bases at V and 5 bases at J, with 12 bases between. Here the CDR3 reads CASSPRTVYGYTF. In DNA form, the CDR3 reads TGTGCCAGCAGTCCTCGGACCGTATATGGCTACACCTTC.

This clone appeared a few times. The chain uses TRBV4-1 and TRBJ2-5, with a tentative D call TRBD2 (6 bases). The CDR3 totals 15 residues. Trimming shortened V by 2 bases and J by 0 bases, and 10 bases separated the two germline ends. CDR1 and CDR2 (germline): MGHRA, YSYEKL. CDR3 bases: TGCGCCAGCAGCCAACTTGCTAGCGACCAAGAGACCCAGTACTTC. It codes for CASSQLASDQETQYF.

CDR3 bases: TGTGCCAGCAGCTTGCTAGCGGGGGGGCTCGATGAGCAGTTCTTC. It translates to CASSLLAGGLDEQFF. V gene TRBV5-4 combines with J gene TRBJ2-1; the match to TRBD2 covers 12 bases. The length of the CDR3 is 15 residues. The germline CDR1 and CDR2 sequences are SGHNT and YYREEE (reference sequence). Unmatched junction bases numbered 4, after V lost 1 base and J lost 8 bases.

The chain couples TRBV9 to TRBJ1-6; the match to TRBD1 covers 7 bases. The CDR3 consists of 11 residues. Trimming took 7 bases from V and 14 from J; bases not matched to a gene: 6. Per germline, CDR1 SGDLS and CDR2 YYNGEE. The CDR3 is CASGSTGTLHF. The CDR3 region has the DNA TGTGCCAGCGGGTCGACAGGGACCCTCCACTTT.

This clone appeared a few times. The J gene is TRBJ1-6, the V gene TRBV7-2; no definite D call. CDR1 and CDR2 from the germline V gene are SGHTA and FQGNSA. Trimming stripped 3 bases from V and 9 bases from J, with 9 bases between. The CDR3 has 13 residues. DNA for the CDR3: TGTGCCAGCAGCTTGGCAGGAGCTTCACCCCTCCACTTT. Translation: CASSLAGASPLHF.

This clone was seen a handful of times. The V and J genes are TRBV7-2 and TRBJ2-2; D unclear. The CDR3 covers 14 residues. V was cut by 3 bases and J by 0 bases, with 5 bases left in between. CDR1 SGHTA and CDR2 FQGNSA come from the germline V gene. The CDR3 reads CASSFLSNTGELFF. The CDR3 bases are TGTGCCAGCAGCTTTCTTTCGAACACCGGGGAGCTGTTTTTT.

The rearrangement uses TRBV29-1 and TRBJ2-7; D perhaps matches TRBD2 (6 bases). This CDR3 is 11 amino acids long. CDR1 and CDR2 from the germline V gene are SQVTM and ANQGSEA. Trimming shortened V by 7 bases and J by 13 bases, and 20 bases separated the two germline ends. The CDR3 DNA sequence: TGCAGCGCCTCTGATGTGACTAGATGTTACTTC. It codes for CSASDVTRCYF.

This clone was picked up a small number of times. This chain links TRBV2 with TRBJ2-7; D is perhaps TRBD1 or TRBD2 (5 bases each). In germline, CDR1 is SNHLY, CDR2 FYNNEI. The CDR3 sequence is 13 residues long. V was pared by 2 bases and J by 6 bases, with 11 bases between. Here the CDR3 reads CASSERDRLEQYF. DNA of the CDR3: TGTGCCAGCAGTGAACGGGACCGACTCGAGCAGTACTTC. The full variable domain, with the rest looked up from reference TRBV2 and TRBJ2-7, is EPEVTQTPSHQVTQMGQEVILRCVPISNHLYFYWYRQILGQKVEFLVSFYNNEISEKSEIFDDQFSVERPDGSNFTLKIRSTKLEDSAMYFCASSERDRLEQYFGPGTRLTVT.

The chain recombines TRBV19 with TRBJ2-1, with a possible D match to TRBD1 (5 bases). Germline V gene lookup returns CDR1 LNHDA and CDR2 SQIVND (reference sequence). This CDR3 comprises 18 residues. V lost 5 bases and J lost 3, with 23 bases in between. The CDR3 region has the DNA TGTGCCAGTAGTTTAAGGGGTCTTGGGGAAATATTCTACAATGAGCAGTTCTTC. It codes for CASSLRGLGEIFYNEQFF.

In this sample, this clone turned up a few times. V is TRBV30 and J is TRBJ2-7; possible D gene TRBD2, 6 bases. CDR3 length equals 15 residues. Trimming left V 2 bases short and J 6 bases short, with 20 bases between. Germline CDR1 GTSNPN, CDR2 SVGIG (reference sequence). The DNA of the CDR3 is TGTGCCTGGAGTTTCTCCGGGACTCCCAGTTCCGAGCAGTACTTC. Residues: CAWSFSGTPSSEQYF. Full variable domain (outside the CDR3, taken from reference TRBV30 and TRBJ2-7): SQTIHQWPATLVQPVGSPLSLECTVEGTSNPNLYWYRQAAGRGLQLLFYSVGIGQISSEVPQNLSASRPQDRQFILSSKKLLLSDSGFYLCAWSFSGTPSSEQYFGPGTRLTVT.